Listed here is a single TCR beta chain. This specimen comes from a study of T-cell memory formation after mild COVID-19. Across the whole study: For the most part, TCR clusters were specific to one donor.

The CDR3 has 13 amino acids. Germline CDR1 SGHTA, CDR2 FQGNSA. The ends were cut back, 2 bases at V and 6 bases at J, with 8 bases in the middle. Using its own MiXCR run on the 5' RACE reads, TCRdb lists one record per CDR3 protein. There are approximately 300,000 distinct CDR3 sequences in the sample; roughly a fifth occur only once, and more than 20% lies in the top ten. The chain carries TRBV7-2 and TRBJ1-5; D not certain. The sample was PBMCs or a T cell subset sorted from them (not recorded which). The clonotype comes from a man between 18 and 35 years old who had mild COVID-19 (a few samples of this study predate the infection). Cell type and time point are not known. CDR3 protein: CASSLSLVQPQHF. In DNA, the CDR3 is TGTGCCAGCAGCTTAAGCCTGGTTCAGCCCCAGCATTTT.